This T cell receptor beta chain was observed in a study of OX40 agonist ivuxolimab in advanced cancers. As for the study more broadly: Ivuxolimab was a fully human IgG2 agonistic monoclonal antibody targeting the costimulatory receptor OX40 (CD134). The paper reports the monotherapy dose-escalation portion (N = 52 patients) of the phase I ivuxolimab trial. Partial responses were achieved by three dose-escalation patients, of whom one had hepatocellular carcinoma and two had cutaneous melanoma. Intravenous ivuxolimab was administered to patients every 2 weeks at six dose levels: 0.01, 0.1, 0.3, 1.5, 3 and 10 mg/kg. In the dose-escalation cohort, around four fifths of patients were male, and the mean age was around 60 years, with a range of about 23 to 85. Patients were allowed to have had prior anti-PD-1, anti-PD-L1 or anti-CTLA-4 therapy, and around 40% of the dose-escalation patients had previously received checkpoint inhibitors. Of the approximately 50 dose-escalation patients, hepatocellular carcinoma was present in around 20, melanoma in around 15, renal cell carcinoma in 9 and head and neck cancer in 9. Peripheral TCRbeta sequencing was intended to test whether TCR sequence diversity was altered and clonal T-cell expansion was caused by ivuxolimab. On the study overall, not on this receptor specifically: Low levels of normalized T-cell clonal expansion were also seen in some nonresponding patients. At doses of 0.1 to 3.0 mg/kg, clonal expansion of both CD4+ and CD8+ blood T cells was observed from baseline to week 6. After ivuxolimab, more expanded clones were found on average in CD8+ T cells than in CD4+ T cells. The antigen specificity of the clonally expanded peripheral T cells was not determined. Partial responders in the 0.1-3.0 mg/kg groups had among the lowest normalized peripheral clonal expansion, especially among CD8+ T cells.

As to this clone: Its target antigen remains unknown. It has no much larger one-base neighbor in the sample; base qualities were not kept.

Patients with a history of autoimmune disease or receiving systemic immunosuppression were excluded from the trial. Peripheral blood for TCR sequencing was drawn from every dose cohort at baseline, at cycle 4 day 1 and at cycle 7 day 1. The samples were taken from a phase I, first-in-human, multicenter, open-label dose-escalation trial of ivuxolimab. Adults with locally advanced or metastatic head and neck squamous cell, hepatocellular, melanoma or renal cell carcinoma were enrolled in the trial. CD4+ and CD8+ T cells were sorted separately from peripheral blood before TCR sequencing. Genomic DNA was extracted from sorted cells for sequencing of the TCRbeta CDR3 region. TCRbeta CDR3 regions were sequenced using the immunoSEQ Assay. TCRdb stores this immuneACCESS table with in-frame sequences only. Part of the clones is absent; in the studies checked, under half of the shortfall reflects unresolved V genes, and no reason is known for the rest. The sample table shows roughly 60,000 clones, and approximately 90% are seen once. The ten biggest clones cover almost 0.45% of the sample.

The CDR3 spans 15 residues, from the cysteine through the phenylalanine. The kept DNA is CDR3 alone, 45 bases in frame from the first base. V lost 0 bases and J lost 5 bases; the stretch between them is 12 bases long. The germline V gene specifies SGDLS as CDR1 and YYNGEE as CDR2. Here the sequenced sample was CD4+ or CD8+ T cells sorted from blood, taken in a trial of the OX40 agonist ivuxolimab. The rearrangement combines TRBV9 with TRBJ2-1; no D segment can be confidently identified. This TCR came from an adult with an advanced solid tumor such as melanoma, head and neck, liver or kidney cancer. The sequenced DNA is TGTGCCAGCAGCGTAGTATCTGCAGGTCACAATGAGCAGTTCTTC. The translation is CASSVVSAGHNEQFF. The reference TRBV9 and TRBJ2-1 proteins fill in what lies around the CDR3, so the full variable domain reads DSGVTQTPKHLITATGQRVTLRCSPRSGDLSVYWYQQSLDQGLQFLIQYYNGEERAKGNILERFSAQQFPDLHSELNLSSLELGDSALYFCASSVVSAGHNEQFFGPGTRLTVL.